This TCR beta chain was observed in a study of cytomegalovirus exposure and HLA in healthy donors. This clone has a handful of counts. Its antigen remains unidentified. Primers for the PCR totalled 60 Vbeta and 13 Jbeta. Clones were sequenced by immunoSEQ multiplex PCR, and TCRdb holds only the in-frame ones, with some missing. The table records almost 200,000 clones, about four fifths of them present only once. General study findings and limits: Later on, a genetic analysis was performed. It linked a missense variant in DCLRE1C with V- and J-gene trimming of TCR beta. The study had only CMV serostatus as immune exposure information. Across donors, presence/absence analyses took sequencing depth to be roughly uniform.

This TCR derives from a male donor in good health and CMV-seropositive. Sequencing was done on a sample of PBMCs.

Here the CDR3 reads CASRPKLSPNEQFF. The CDR3 DNA follows: TGTGCCAGCAGACCAAAACTTTCCCCCAATGAGCAGTTCTTC. This chain links TRBV7-2 with TRBJ2-1; D remains ambiguous. Germline V gene sequence: CDR1 SGHTA, CDR2 FQGNSA. V shed 6 bases and J shed 6 bases, with 15 bases lying between them. This CDR3 has 14 amino acids.